The 10 T cell receptor beta chains below all came from one sample that was sequenced in a study of blood T cells in healthy people across ages. A second PCR of about 7 to 12 cycles used a sample-barcoded 5' primer and a J-beta primer mix. From the 5' RACE reads, TCRdb called clonotypes with MiXCR, one entry per CDR3 protein. Seen here are about 2 million distinct CDR3 sequences, just under 50% observed once, and the top ten hold less than 2.5%. The sequenced sample consisted of blood. These receptors all stem from a woman aged 40 to 55 in good health.

The V call is TRBV10-3, the J call TRBJ2-3; 11 nucleotides align to TRBD2. The CDR3 spans 17 residues. In germline, CDR1 is ENHRY, CDR2 SYGVKD. Germline trimming cut 3 bases from V and 2 bases from J; bases unmatched to any gene: 7. CDR3 loop: CAISELWTSGSTDTQYF. In DNA form, the CDR3 reads TGTGCCATCAGTGAATTATGGACTAGCGGGTCCACAGATACGCAGTATTTT.

This clonotype was detected ten times or more. The chain uses TRBV4-1 and TRBJ2-5; a possible D gene is TRBD1 (5 bases). The germline CDR1 and CDR2 sequences are MGHRA and YSYEKL. CDR3 size: 13 residues. Trimming pared 6 bases from V and 5 bases from J, leaving 13 bases between. CDR3 sequence reads: CASSQGVLETQYF. The CDR3 DNA sequence: TGCGCCAGCAGTCAGGGCGTCCTCGAGACCCAGTACTTC.

The CDR3 spells CASSDGQGHLYGYTF. The CDR3 coding sequence is TGCGCCAGCAGTGACGGACAGGGCCACCTCTATGGCTACACCTTC. The chain recombines TRBV10-2 with TRBJ1-2; 8 nucleotides match TRBD1. With V trimmed by 3 bases and J by 4 bases, 7 bases remained unmatched. The CDR3 has 15 residues. Germline CDR1 and CDR2: WSHSY and SAAADI.

This clonotype appeared a few times. V gene TRBV4-3 combines with J gene TRBJ2-5, with unresolved D. V was cut by 4 bases and J by 5 bases, with 17 bases left in between. The germline gives CDR1 LGHNA, CDR2 YSLEER. The CDR3 length is 15 residues. CDR3 protein: CASSPTSVGAETQYF. The CDR3 nucleotides read TGCGCCAGCAGCCCCACCTCCGTCGGTGCCGAGACCCAGTACTTC.

This clonotype was recorded a few times. This sequence joins TRBV7-2 and TRBJ2-1; 9 nucleotides line up with TRBD2. The V gene's germline CDR1 is SGHTA and CDR2 FQGNSA. This CDR3 is 15 amino acids long. The ends lost 4 bases at V and 5 bases at J; junction bases unmatched: 6. CDR3 DNA sequence: TGTGCCAGCAGCTCCCAGCGGGGGGCTAACAATGAGCAGTTCTTC. As protein: CASSSQRGANNEQFF.

This clonotype has more than one count but fewer than ten. The CDR3 DNA reads TGTGCCAGCGGCACCTCCGGGACTAGCGGTGTAGATACGCAGTATTTT. This encodes CASGTSGTSGVDTQYF. The chain recombines TRBV27 with TRBJ2-3; 11 bases are a match to TRBD2. The CDR3 contains 16 residues. CDR1 is MNHEY and CDR2 is SMNVEV in the germline V gene (reference sequence). V dropped 8 bases and J dropped 5; count of bases not matched to a gene: 12.

The gene calls are TRBV4-2 and TRBJ1-2, with D tentatively TRBD1 (5 bases). V was shortened by 0 bases and J by 7 bases, with 9 bases between the two germline ends. The CDR3 consists of 13 residues. CDR1 LGHNA and CDR2 YNFKEQ come from the germline V gene. CDR3 protein: CASSQDQGTGYTF. CDR3 sequence (DNA): TGTGCCAGCAGCCAAGATCAGGGTACTGGCTACACCTTC.

This clonotype was seen more than once but under ten times. CDR3 protein: CASSAGQEPYSYTF. The CDR3 bases are TGTGCCAGCAGCGCAGGACAGGAGCCTTATAGCTACACCTTC. The chain joins TRBV9 to TRBJ1-2, with 7 bases aligning to TRBD1. CDR3 size: 14 residues. Unmatched junction bases numbered 11, after V lost 3 bases and J lost 9 bases. Germline V gives CDR1 SGDLS, CDR2 YYNGEE.

The J gene is TRBJ2-5, the V gene TRBV7-2, with TRBD1 matching 8 bases. The CDR3 runs 14 residues. From germline, CDR1 is SGHTA and CDR2 FQGNSA. The V gene end was trimmed by 5 bases and the J gene end by 7 bases; junction bases not matched to a gene: 9. DNA for the CDR3: TGTGCCAGCAGCCCCAGACAGGGGTCCAGGACCCAGTACTTC. Its protein is CASSPRQGSRTQYF. The whole variable domain, filled in from reference TRBV7-2 and TRBJ2-5, reads GAGVSQSPSNKVTEKGKDVELRCDPISGHTALYWYRQSLGQGLEFLIYFQGNSAPDKSGLPSDRFSAERTGGSVSTLTIQRTQQEDSAVYLCASSPRQGSRTQYFGPGTRLLVL.

This chain uses TRBV6-2 or TRBV6-3 with TRBJ2-5, with D unresolved. Per the germline V gene, CDR1 is MNHEY and CDR2 is SVGEGT. CDR3 size: 14 residues. The V end lost 2 bases, the J end lost 2 bases, and 9 bases lay between the germline ends. The CDR3 DNA is TGTGCCAGCAGTTACCCACCGGTTCAAGAGACCCAGTACTTC. Protein: CASSYPPVQETQYF.